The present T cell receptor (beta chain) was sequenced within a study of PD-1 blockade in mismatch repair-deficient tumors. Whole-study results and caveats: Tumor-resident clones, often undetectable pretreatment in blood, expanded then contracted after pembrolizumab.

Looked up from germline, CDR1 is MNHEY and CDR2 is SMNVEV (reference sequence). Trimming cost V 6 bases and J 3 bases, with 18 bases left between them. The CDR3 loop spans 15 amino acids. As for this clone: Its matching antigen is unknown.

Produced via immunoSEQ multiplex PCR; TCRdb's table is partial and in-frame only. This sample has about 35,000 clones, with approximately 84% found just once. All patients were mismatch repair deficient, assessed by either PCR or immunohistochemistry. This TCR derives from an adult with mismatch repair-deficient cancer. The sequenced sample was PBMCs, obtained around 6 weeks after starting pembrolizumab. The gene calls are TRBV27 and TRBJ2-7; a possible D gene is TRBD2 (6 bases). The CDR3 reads CASRLGSGNDYEQYF. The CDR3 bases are TGTGCCAGCAGGCTGGGTAGCGGAAATGACTACGAGCAGTACTTC.